The T cell receptor beta chain described here comes from a study of blood T cell repertoires in COVID-19. Study background: Collection of acute and convalescent COVID-19 samples took place in the United States, Italy and Spain. PBMCs, B-cell-depleted T cells, or T cells provided the cDNA or gDNA that made up the material.

Assay: immunoSEQ multiplex PCR; the TCRdb copy retains only in-frame clones and omits some. The sample holds 250,000 to 400,000 clones, around 90% seen once. The J segment lost 8 bases and the V segment lost 4 bases, leaving 10 bases of the junction unmatched. This CDR3 has 16 residues. Germline V lookup: CDR1 LNHDA, CDR2 SQIVND (reference sequence). Sequenced material: peripheral blood. The TCR comes from a young woman with COVID-19, enrolled during active disease. This chain links TRBV19 with TRBJ2-1; 11 nucleotides line up with TRBD2. The CDR3 reads CASSRLPGLAVHEQFF. DNA of the CDR3: TGTGCCAGTAGTAGGCTTCCGGGACTAGCGGTACATGAGCAGTTCTTC.